A single sample gave rise to the 13 T cell receptor beta chains below, sequenced in a study of blood T cell repertoires in COVID-19. The method was immunoSEQ multiplex PCR; TCRdb's version includes in-frame clones alone and lacks a portion of them. Of about 260,000 clones in the sample, around 87% were seen once. The sample was peripheral blood. These TCRs come from a woman in her fifties or sixties with COVID-19, enrolled during active disease.

This CDR3 reads CAWSALAGGDTQYF. The CDR3 DNA reads TGTGCCTGGAGTGCCCTAGCGGGAGGAGATACGCAGTATTTT. The chain joins TRBV30 to TRBJ2-3, with TRBD2 matching over 11 bases. Germline CDR1 and CDR2: GTSNPN and SVGIG (reference sequence). The ends lost 1 base at V and 5 bases at J; junction bases unmatched: 2. The CDR3 contains 14 residues. Filled out from reference TRBV30 and TRBJ2-3, the complete variable domain reads SQTIHQWPATLVQPVGSPLSLECTVEGTSNPNLYWYRQAAGRGLQLLFYSVGIGQISSEVPQNLSASRPQDRQFILSSKKLLLSDSGFYLCAWSALAGGDTQYFGPGTRLTVL.

The chain couples TRBV5-6 to TRBJ2-2, with 7 bases lining up with TRBD1. CDR3 length: 15 amino acids. CDR1 is SGHDT and CDR2 is YYEEEE in the germline V gene. The J segment lost 4 bases and the V segment lost 4 bases, leaving 7 bases of the junction unmatched. DNA for the CDR3: TGTGCCAGCAGCGTGAAGGGGGCTAGCACCGGGGAGCTGTTTTTT. It translates to CASSVKGASTGELFF. Full variable domain (outside the CDR3, taken from reference TRBV5-6 and TRBJ2-2): DAGVTQSPTHLIKTRGQQVTLRCSPKSGHDTVSWYQQALGQGPQFIFQYYEEEERQRGNFPDRFSGHQFPNYSSELNVNALLLGDSALYLCASSVKGASTGELFFGEGSRLTVL.

The chain uses TRBV20-1 and TRBJ1-1; tentative D call: TRBD1 (5 bases). The germline V gene has CDR1 DFQATT and CDR2 SNEGSKA (reference sequence). The CDR3 runs to 11 residues. Trimming took 1 base from V and 8 from J, leaving 8 bases between them. The CDR3 protein is CSARGGREAFF. CDR3 DNA sequence: TGCAGTGCTAGAGGGGGCCGGGAAGCTTTCTTT.

This chain links TRBV24-1 with TRBJ2-3; 14 bases fit TRBD2. J was trimmed by 8 bases and V by 0 bases; bases with no gene match: 6. This CDR3 has 17 residues. CDR1 and CDR2 (germline): KGHDR, SFDVKD. CDR3 bases: TGTGCCACCAGTGATTTGGGGACTAGCGGGAGAGTGACTACGCAGTATTTT. It translates to CATSDLGTSGRVTTQYF.

V gene TRBV6-1 combines with J gene TRBJ2-4; D not certain. The CDR3 has 13 amino acids. Germline CDR1 is MNHNS and CDR2 is SASEGT. V gave up 1 base and J gave up 13 bases, with 14 bases separating them. In DNA, the CDR3 is TGTGCCAGCAGTGAAGACTCAGGTCTCAGCCAGTACTTC. Its translation is CASSEDSGLSQYF.

The genes are TRBV5-1 and TRBJ1-2; D gene ambiguous. CDR1 SGHRS and CDR2 YFSETQ come from the germline V gene. The V and J ends lost 0 bases and 8 bases respectively, with 11 bases between them. The CDR3 is 13 amino acids. The chain's CDR3 is CASSLGPSEGYTF. CDR3 nucleotides: TGCGCCAGCAGCTTGGGCCCGTCCGAGGGCTACACCTTC.

This chain links TRBV5-1 with TRBJ2-3; 9 nucleotides align to TRBD2. The CDR3 loop spans 15 amino acids. The germline CDR1 and CDR2 sequences are SGHRS and YFSETQ. With V trimmed by 4 bases and J by 6 bases, 9 bases remained unmatched. Here the CDR3 reads CASSASVAGVDTQYF. The DNA of the CDR3 is TGCGCCAGCAGCGCCTCGGTAGCGGGAGTGGATACGCAGTATTTT.

The chain has TRBV11-3 and TRBJ2-1; a weak D match, TRBD1 (5 bases). Germline CDR1 is SGHNT and CDR2 is YENEEA. The CDR3 totals 12 residues. Trimming removed 3 bases from V and 13 bases from J, with 13 bases in between. CDR3 region: CASSLVAGNQFF. The DNA for the CDR3 is TGTGCCAGCAGCTTGGTAGCAGGGAATCAGTTCTTC.

V usage is TRBV19 and J usage is TRBJ1-1; no reliable D call. This CDR3 contains 15 residues. V dropped 5 bases and J dropped 0 bases, with 13 bases sitting between them. The germline V gene has CDR1 LNHDA and CDR2 SQIVND (reference sequence). This CDR3 reads CASSGPTRVNTEAFF. The CDR3 DNA follows: TGTGCCAGTAGTGGGCCGACGAGGGTGAACACTGAAGCTTTCTTT.

The gene calls are TRBV2 and TRBJ1-1, with D unclear. The CDR3 totals 11 residues. Trimming took off 7 bases at V and 1 base at J, with 4 bases between the two ends. Germline V gene data show CDR1 as SNHLY and CDR2 as FYNNEI. The CDR3 reads CASNKNTEAFF. CDR3 coding DNA: TGTGCCAGCAACAAGAACACTGAAGCTTTCTTT.

The rearrangement uses TRBV27 and TRBJ2-7; possibly TRBD2 for D (6 bases). Germline assignment: CDR1 MNHEY and CDR2 SMNVEV (reference sequence). CDR3 length: 16 amino acids. V lost 5 bases and J lost 2, with 19 bases in between. The CDR3 DNA sequence: TGTGCCAGCAGTACACACGGGACTCAGCTTCCCTACGAGCAGTACTTC. Amino acids: CASSTHGTQLPYEQYF.

The chain recombines TRBV15 with TRBJ1-5; D gene uncertain. The CDR3 is 17 amino acids. Germline values: CDR1 LNHNV, CDR2 YYDKDF (reference sequence). Trimming cost V 0 bases and J 0 bases, with 12 bases left between them. The CDR3 DNA follows: TGTGCCACCAGCAGAGATGTCTCGGCGGATAGCAATCAGCCCCAGCATTTT. It yields the protein CATSRDVSADSNQPQHF.

The chain uses TRBV28 and TRBJ2-1; a possible D gene is TRBD2 (6 bases). Germline values: CDR1 MDHEN, CDR2 SYDVKM. V lost 6 bases, J lost 9 bases, and 18 bases lay in between. The CDR3 spans 14 residues. The CDR3 loop reads CASRNERDSGEQFF. DNA of the CDR3: TGTGCCAGCAGGAACGAGAGGGATAGCGGTGAGCAGTTCTTC.